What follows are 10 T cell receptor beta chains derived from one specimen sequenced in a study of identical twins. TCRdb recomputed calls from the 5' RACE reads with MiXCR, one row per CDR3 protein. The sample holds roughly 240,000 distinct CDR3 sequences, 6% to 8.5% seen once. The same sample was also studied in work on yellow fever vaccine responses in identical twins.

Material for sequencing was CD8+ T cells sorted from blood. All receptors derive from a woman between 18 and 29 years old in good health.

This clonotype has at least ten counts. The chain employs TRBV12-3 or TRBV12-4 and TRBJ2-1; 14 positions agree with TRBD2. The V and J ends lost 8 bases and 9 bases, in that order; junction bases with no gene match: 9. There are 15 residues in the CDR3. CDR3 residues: CASWDGTSGSSEQFF. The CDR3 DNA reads TGTGCCAGCTGGGACGGGACTAGCGGGAGTAGTGAGCAGTTCTTC.

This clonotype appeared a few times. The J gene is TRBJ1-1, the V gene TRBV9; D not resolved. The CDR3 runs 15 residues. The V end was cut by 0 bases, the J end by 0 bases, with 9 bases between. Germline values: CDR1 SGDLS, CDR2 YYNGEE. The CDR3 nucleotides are TGTGCCAGCAGCGTAGGGCTGGGGTTGAACACTGAAGCTTTCTTT. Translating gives CASSVGLGLNTEAFF.

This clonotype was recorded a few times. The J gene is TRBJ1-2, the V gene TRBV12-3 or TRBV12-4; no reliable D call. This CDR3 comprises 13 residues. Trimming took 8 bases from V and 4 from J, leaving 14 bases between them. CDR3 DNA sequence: TGTGCCAGCTCGGACGTAACCCCCTATGGCTACACCTTC. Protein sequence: CASSDVTPYGYTF.

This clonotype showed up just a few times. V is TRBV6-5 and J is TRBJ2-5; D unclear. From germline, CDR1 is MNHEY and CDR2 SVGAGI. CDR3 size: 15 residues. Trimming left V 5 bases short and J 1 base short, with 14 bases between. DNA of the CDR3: TGTGCCAGCAGTACTTTCGGGCAGTCCCAAGAGACCCAGTACTTC. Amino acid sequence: CASSTFGQSQETQYF.

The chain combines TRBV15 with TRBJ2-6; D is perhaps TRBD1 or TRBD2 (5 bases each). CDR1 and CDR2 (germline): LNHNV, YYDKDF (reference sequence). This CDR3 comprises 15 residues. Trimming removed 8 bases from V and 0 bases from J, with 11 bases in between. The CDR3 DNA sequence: TGTGCCACCCGGGACCCCGACTCTGGGGCCAACGTCCTGACTTTC. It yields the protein CATRDPDSGANVLTF.

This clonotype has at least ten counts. The CDR3, as DNA: TGTGCCAGCAGTCCAGTTTTAGCGGGGGTGCTCAGTGAGCAGTTCTTC. It codes for CASSPVLAGVLSEQFF. The chain is built from TRBV3-1 and TRBJ2-1; 9 positions match TRBD2. This CDR3 has 16 amino acids. V was pared by 6 bases and J by 9 bases, with 15 bases of the junction left unmatched. Germline lookup yields CDR1 LGHDT and CDR2 YNNKEL (reference sequence).

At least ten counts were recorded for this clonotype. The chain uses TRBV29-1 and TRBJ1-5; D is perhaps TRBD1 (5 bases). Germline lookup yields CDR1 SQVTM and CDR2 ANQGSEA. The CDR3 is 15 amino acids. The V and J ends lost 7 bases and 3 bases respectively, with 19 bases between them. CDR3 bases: TGCAGCGCCGCGGATACAGGAGACTTCAATCAGCCCCAGCATTTT. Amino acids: CSAADTGDFNQPQHF.

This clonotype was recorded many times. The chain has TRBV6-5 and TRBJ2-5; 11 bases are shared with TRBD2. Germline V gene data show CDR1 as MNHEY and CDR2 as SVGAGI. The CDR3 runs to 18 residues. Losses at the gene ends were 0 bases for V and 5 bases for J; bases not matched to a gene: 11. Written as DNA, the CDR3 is TGTGCCAGCAGTTACTCGACTAGCGGGACCCGAAGATTTGAGACCCAGTACTTC. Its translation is CASSYSTSGTRRFETQYF.

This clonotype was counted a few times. This CDR3 reads CASSQEVVGEGYNEQFF. CDR3 sequence (DNA): TGTGCCAGCAGCCAGGAGGTGGTCGGGGAAGGTTACAATGAGCAGTTCTTC. The chain combines TRBV6-1 with TRBJ2-1; TRBD2 is a possible D gene (5 bases). CDR1 is MNHNS and CDR2 is SASEGT in the germline V gene. V gave up 6 bases and J gave up 4 bases, with 22 bases separating them. The CDR3 spans 17 residues.

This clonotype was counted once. DNA for the CDR3: TGCGCCAGCAGCCGGGGAGCGGGAGTTCGGGATGAGCAGTTCTTC. This translates into CASSRGAGVRDEQFF. The V and J genes are TRBV5-1 and TRBJ2-1; 8 nucleotides agree with TRBD2. Germline lookup yields CDR1 SGHRS and CDR2 YFSETQ. The V segment lost 4 bases and the J segment 8 bases; nucleotides outside the gene matches: 11. The CDR3 runs to 15 residues.